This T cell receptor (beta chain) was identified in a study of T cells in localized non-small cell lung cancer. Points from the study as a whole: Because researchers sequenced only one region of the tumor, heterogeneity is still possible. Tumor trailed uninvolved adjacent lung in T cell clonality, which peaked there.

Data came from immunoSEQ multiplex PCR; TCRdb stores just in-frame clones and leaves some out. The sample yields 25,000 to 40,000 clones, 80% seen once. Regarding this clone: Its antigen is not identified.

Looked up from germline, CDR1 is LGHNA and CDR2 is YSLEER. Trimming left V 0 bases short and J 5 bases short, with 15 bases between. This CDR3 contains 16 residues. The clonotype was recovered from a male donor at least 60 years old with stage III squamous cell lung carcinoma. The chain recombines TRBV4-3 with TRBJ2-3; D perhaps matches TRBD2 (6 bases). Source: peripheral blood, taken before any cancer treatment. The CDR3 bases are TGCGCCAGCAGCCAAGAAAGGACGGGAGTTGAAGATACGCAGTATTTT. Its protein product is CASSQERTGVEDTQYF.